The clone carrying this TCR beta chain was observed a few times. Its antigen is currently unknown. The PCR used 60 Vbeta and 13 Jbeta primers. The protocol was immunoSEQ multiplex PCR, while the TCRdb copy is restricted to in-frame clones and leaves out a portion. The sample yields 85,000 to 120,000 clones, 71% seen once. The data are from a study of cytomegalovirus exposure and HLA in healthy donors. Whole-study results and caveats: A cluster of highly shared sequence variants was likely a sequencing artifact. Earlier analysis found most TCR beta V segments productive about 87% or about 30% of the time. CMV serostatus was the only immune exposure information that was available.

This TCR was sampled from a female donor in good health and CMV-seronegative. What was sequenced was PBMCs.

The DNA for the CDR3 is TGTGCCTGGACTAGTGCAGAGACCCAGTACTTC. It yields the protein CAWTSAETQYF. The chain combines TRBV30 with TRBJ2-5; the D is unclear. The CDR3 loop spans 11 amino acids. Trimming left V 4 bases short and J 4 bases short, with 7 bases between. CDR1 is GTSNPN, CDR2 SVGIG, per germline (reference sequence). The whole variable domain, filled in from reference TRBV30 and TRBJ2-5, reads SQTIHQWPATLVQPVGSPLSLECTVEGTSNPNLYWYRQAAGRGLQLLFYSVGIGQISSEVPQNLSASRPQDRQFILSSKKLLLSDSGFYLCAWTSAETQYFGPGTRLLVL.